Listed here are 18 T cell receptor beta chains from one sample, sequenced in a study of identical twins. TCRdb used MiXCR to reprocess the 5' RACE reads, holding one entry per CDR3 protein. Of about 260,000 distinct CDR3 sequences detected, 5.5% to 7% appear once; the ten largest clones hold under 4%. These records were also assigned to another study, of yellow fever vaccine responses in identical twins.

Material: memory (CD45RO+) T cells sorted from blood. The receptors stem from a woman aged 18-35 years in good health.

The chain links TRBV28 to TRBJ2-7, with 9 bases fitting TRBD2. Looked up from germline, CDR1 is MDHEN and CDR2 is SYDVKM. The CDR3 runs to 15 residues. J was trimmed by 6 bases and V by 4 bases; bases with no gene match: 10. CDR3 residues: CASSSRRAGGSEQYV. The CDR3 DNA is TGTGCCAGCAGTTCCAGACGAGCGGGGGGAAGCGAGCAGTACGTC.

This clonotype has only one observation. This chain joins TRBV11-2 and TRBJ2-2; 11 bases are a match to TRBD2. The CDR3 contains 16 residues. J lost 3 bases, V lost 4 bases, and 4 bases had no gene match. Germline loops: CDR1 SGHAT, CDR2 FQNNGV. CDR3: CASSSGTSGYTGELFF. CDR3 DNA: TGTGCCAGCAGCTCCGGGACTAGCGGCTACACCGGGGAGCTGTTTTTT.

This clonotype was detected ten times or more. This rearrangement joins TRBV11-2 to TRBJ2-7; D tentatively fits TRBD1 or TRBD2 (6 bases each). Trimming pared 1 base from V and 2 bases from J, leaving 18 bases between. The length of the CDR3 is 17 residues. Per germline, CDR1 SGHAT and CDR2 FQNNGV. The DNA of the CDR3 is TGTGCCAGCAGCTTAGTAGGGGGAGGCCCTTTTACCTACGAGCAGTACTTC. It translates to CASSLVGGGPFTYEQYF.

This clonotype turned up a few times. The V call is TRBV3-1, the J call TRBJ2-7; the match to TRBD2 covers 9 bases. Germline lookup yields CDR1 LGHDT and CDR2 YNNKEL (reference sequence). The CDR3 totals 16 residues. After removal of 5 bases from V and 3 bases from J, the junction contained 11 bases not matched to a gene. DNA for the CDR3: TGTGCCAGCAGCACACGACTAGCGGCCCTACTCTACGAGCAGTACTTC. Encoded protein: CASSTRLAALLYEQYF.

The chain links TRBV6-5 to TRBJ2-7, with D perhaps TRBD2 (6 bases). The V end was cut by 2 bases, the J end by 3 bases, with 8 bases between. The CDR3 covers 13 residues. Germline loops: CDR1 MNHEY, CDR2 SVGAGI. CDR3 sequence (DNA): TGTGCCAGCAGTTACGGGACTTACTACGAGCAGTACTTC. It specifies CASSYGTYYEQYF.

V usage is TRBV6-1 and J usage is TRBJ1-6; the D is unclear. The CDR3 spans 12 residues. V shed 1 base and J shed 10 bases, with 5 bases lying between them. Germline V CDR1 and CDR2: MNHNS, SASEGT. The CDR3 is CASSEVGSPLHF. The CDR3 DNA sequence: TGTGCCAGCAGTGAAGTCGGGTCACCCCTCCACTTT.

This clonotype turned up a few times. The chain is built from TRBV7-8 and TRBJ2-1; perhaps TRBD2 as D (6 bases). The V end was cut by 0 bases, the J end by 9 bases, with 15 bases between. The CDR3 is made up of 15 amino acids. The germline V gene encodes CDR1 SGHVS and CDR2 FQNEAQ. This CDR3 is CASSLAASVLVEQFF. The CDR3 nucleotides read TGTGCCAGCAGCTTAGCGGCTAGCGTTCTGGTTGAGCAGTTCTTC.

This clonotype was seen only a few times. This sequence joins TRBV4-1 and TRBJ2-1, with TRBD1 matching 8 bases. V shed 7 bases and J 0 bases; nucleotides not matched to a gene: 8. The length of the CDR3 is 16 residues. Germline values: CDR1 MGHRA, CDR2 YSYEKL. For the CDR3, the DNA is TGCGCCAGCATGACGAACAGGGGGAGCTCCTACAATGAGCAGTTCTTC. Protein sequence: CASMTNRGSSYNEQFF.

With regard to this clonotype: This sequence may be a read error, since a much larger clone differs from it by one base. This chain links TRBV20-1 with TRBJ2-3, with D possibly called TRBD1 or TRBD2 (6 bases each). The CDR3 is 17 residues long. Germline CDR1 reads DFQATT; CDR2 reads SNEGSKA (reference sequence). As DNA, the CDR3 is TGCTGTGCCCCCGGGGCCCGGGGGCGTCTGAGCACAGATACGCAGTATTTT. Amino acids: CCAPGARGRLSTDTQYF.

This clonotype was observed at least ten times. The chain is built from TRBV10-3 and TRBJ2-6, with TRBD2 identical over 7 bases. CDR1 is ENHRY, CDR2 SYGVKD, per germline. This CDR3 is 14 amino acids long. Trimming cost V 7 bases and J 0 bases; bases outside gene matches: 0. CDR3 protein: CAITGGSGANVLTF. CDR3 DNA sequence: TGTGCCATCACGGGGGGCTCTGGGGCCAACGTCCTGACTTTC.

This clonotype turned up a few times. The chain is built from TRBV2 and TRBJ2-1; 9 bases are shared with TRBD2. CDR1 is SNHLY, CDR2 FYNNEI, per germline. The CDR3 is 15 amino acids. V dropped 6 bases and J dropped 6; count of bases not matched to a gene: 9. The CDR3 DNA follows: TGTGCCAGCAGGGCCGGGACTAGCAGTATCAATGAGCAGTTCTTC. Protein product: CASRAGTSSINEQFF.

This clonotype was picked up many times. The chain links TRBV6-4 to TRBJ2-3, with 7 bases matching TRBD1. Trimming at V came to 4 bases and at J to 1 base, leaving 2 bases not matched to a gene. Germline V lookup: CDR1 MRHNA, CDR2 SNTAGT. This CDR3 comprises 14 residues. CDR3 bases: TGTGCCAGCAGTGTGCAGGGGGGCACAGATACGCAGTATTTT. Translated, it gives CASSVQGGTDTQYF.

This clonotype has ten or more counts. The chain joins TRBV12-3 or TRBV12-4 to TRBJ1-2, with 9 bases fitting TRBD1. The CDR3 is made up of 12 amino acids. The V gene end was trimmed by 6 bases and the J gene end by 4 bases; junction bases not matched to a gene: 0. CDR3 residues: CASRDRGYGYTF. As DNA, the CDR3 is TGTGCCAGCAGGGACAGGGGCTATGGCTACACCTTC.

The chain joins TRBV14 to TRBJ1-1; maybe TRBD1 (6 bases). V lost 1 base, J lost 1 base, and 10 bases lay in between. The CDR3 spans 15 residues. The V gene's germline CDR1 is SGHDN and CDR2 FVKESK. Written as DNA, the CDR3 is TGTGCCAGCAGCCAAGGTCGGACAGCGAACACTGAAGCTTTCTTT. Protein: CASSQGRTANTEAFF.

This clonotype occurred many times. The rearrangement joins TRBV5-1 to TRBJ2-7; a possible D gene is TRBD2 (6 bases). The CDR3 runs to 15 residues. The germline V gene encodes CDR1 SGHRS and CDR2 YFSETQ. V was shortened by 0 bases and J by 1 base, with 11 bases between the two germline ends. In nucleotides, the CDR3 is TGCGCCAGCAGCTTGGAGGGGAGGCTTTCCTACGAGCAGTACTTC. It translates to CASSLEGRLSYEQYF.

Ten or more counts support this clonotype. This chain links TRBV5-1 with TRBJ2-2, with 10 bases identical to TRBD2. The CDR3 is 15 amino acids. Germline V lookup: CDR1 SGHRS, CDR2 YFSETQ. V lost 1 base to trimming and J lost 3 bases; unmatched junction nucleotides: 0. CDR3 sequence (DNA): TGCGCCAGCAGCTTGCTAGCGGGGGACACCGGGGAGCTGTTTTTT. Its translation is CASSLLAGDTGELFF.

This clonotype showed up many times. V and J are TRBV12-3 or TRBV12-4 and TRBJ2-2; 9 positions match TRBD2. This CDR3 has 16 residues. J gave up 7 bases and V 6 bases, and 12 bases lay outside the gene matches. The CDR3 sequence: CASRSSAGGRFGELFF. The CDR3 DNA is TGTGCCAGCAGATCCTCCGCGGGGGGGCGCTTCGGGGAGCTGTTTTTT.

V usage is TRBV7-2 and J usage is TRBJ2-5, with TRBD1 matching 8 bases. Trimming cost V 5 bases and J 0 bases; bases outside gene matches: 5. There are 15 residues in the CDR3. Germline V gene data show CDR1 as SGHTA and CDR2 as FQGNSA. DNA of the CDR3: TGTGCCAGCAGCAGTGGACAGGGTTACCAAGAGACCCAGTACTTC. This sequence encodes CASSSGQGYQETQYF.